A selection of T cell receptor beta chains follows, all from one sample in a study of CD8+CD57+ T cells in acquired aplastic anemia. MiXCR, applied by TCRdb to the reads, yields one record per CDR3 protein. The sample has about 160,000 distinct CDR3 sequences, about 70% seen once. The sequencing sample was made of sorted CD4+, CD8+, or CD8+CD57+ T cells (not recorded which) from PBMCs. These receptor sequences come from a human donor with aplastic anemia. Each CDR3 is given with its conserved first and last residue. A D gene is named only where the DNA matches it firmly. Not all rows give a size; the values are once, few, many and, for expanded clones, a class.

abundance,j_gene,v_gene,d_gene,CDR3aa,CDR3nt
NA,TRBJ2-7,TRBV5-1,TRBD1,CASSQKQGLDEQYF,TGCGCCAGCAGCCAGAAACAGGGGCTGGACGAGCAGTACTTC
NA,TRBJ1-2,TRBV25-1,NA,CAGSEGVFPGGYTF,TGTGCCGGCAGTGAAGGAGTTTTTCCGGGCGGCTACACCTTC
NA,TRBJ2-3,TRBV5-1,TRBD2,CASFLGSGSTDTQYF,TGCGCCAGCTTCCTTGGGAGCGGGAGTACAGATACGCAGTATTTT
few,TRBJ2-1,TRBV10-3,NA,CAISEYNEQFF,TGTGCCATCAGTGAATACAATGAGCAGTTCTTC
NA,TRBJ2-7,TRBV10-3,NA,CAIRDHSSYEQYF,TGTGCCATCAGGGACCACAGCTCCTACGAGCAGTACTTC
NA,TRBJ2-4,TRBV29-1,NA,CSVEARGGLAKNIQYF,TGCAGCGTTGAGGCTCGAGGGGGACTAGCCAAAAACATTCAGTACTTC
NA,TRBJ1-1,TRBV9,NA,CASSVTGSEAFF,TGTGCCAGCAGCGTAACGGGGAGTGAAGCTTTCTTT
NA,TRBJ2-1,TRBV7-8,NA,CASSLGRREQFF,TGTGCCAGCAGCTTAGGTCGCCGAGAGCAGTTCTTC
NA,TRBJ2-5,TRBV7-2,NA,CASGGGVGATQYF,TGTGCCAGCGGTGGGGGGGTGGGGGCGACCCAGTACTTC
NA,TRBJ2-3,TRBV15,NA,CATSRDNGGRGDTQYF,TGTGCCACCAGCAGAGATAACGGGGGACGAGGAGATACGCAGTATTTT
NA,TRBJ1-1,TRBV29-1,NA,CSVARESGANTEAFF,TGCAGCGTTGCTCGGGAATCAGGGGCGAACACTGAAGCTTTCTTT
NA,TRBJ1-3,TRBV24-1,NA,CATSYGNAIYF,TGTGCCACCAGTTATGGAAATGCCATATATTTT
NA,TRBJ2-1,TRBV19,NA,CASSIAQSSYNEQFF,TGTGCCAGTAGTATAGCACAGAGCTCCTACAATGAGCAGTTCTTC
NA,TRBJ2-2,TRBV29-1,TRBD2,CSVDGEGTTGELFF,TGCAGCGTTGATGGGGAGGGGACCACCGGGGAGCTGTTTTTT
NA,TRBJ2-7,TRBV3-1,NA,CASSPYPRKGYEQYF,TGTGCCAGCAGCCCCTATCCTAGAAAGGGCTACGAGCAGTACTTC
NA,TRBJ2-7,TRBV5-8,NA,CASSLGLRNDEQYF,TGTGCCAGCAGCTTGGGGCTGCGGAACGACGAGCAGTACTTC
NA,TRBJ2-5,TRBV9,NA,CASSVAGQRETQYF,TGTGCCAGCAGCGTAGCGGGGCAGAGGGAGACCCAGTACTTC
few,TRBJ2-7,TRBV29-1,NA,CSVGTGAYEQYF,TGCAGCGTTGGCACGGGGGCCTACGAGCAGTACTTC
NA,TRBJ1-6,TRBV19,NA,CASSIAAGLDNSPLHF,TGTGCCAGTAGTATCGCGGCAGGGTTGGATAATTCACCCCTCCACTTT
few,TRBJ2-7,TRBV2,TRBD1,CASSDLPRQGVAYEQYF,TGTGCCAGCAGTGACCTTCCAAGACAGGGTGTCGCCTACGAGCAGTACTTC
NA,TRBJ2-3,TRBV24-1,NA,CATSGSGSTDTQYF,TGTGCCACCAGTGGGTCGGGTAGCACAGATACGCAGTATTTT
NA,TRBJ2-7,TRBV7-9,NA,CASSLSPQLYEQYF,TGTGCCAGCAGCTTATCACCCCAACTCTACGAGCAGTACTTC
once,TRBJ2-7,TRBV7-8,TRBD1,CASSPGQLYEQYF,TGTGCCAGCAGTCCGGGACAGCTCTACGAGCAGTACTTC
NA,TRBJ2-1,TRBV20-1,NA,CSASSEAVEGSNEQFF,TGCAGTGCCAGCAGTGAGGCCGTAGAGGGGAGCAATGAGCAGTTCTTC